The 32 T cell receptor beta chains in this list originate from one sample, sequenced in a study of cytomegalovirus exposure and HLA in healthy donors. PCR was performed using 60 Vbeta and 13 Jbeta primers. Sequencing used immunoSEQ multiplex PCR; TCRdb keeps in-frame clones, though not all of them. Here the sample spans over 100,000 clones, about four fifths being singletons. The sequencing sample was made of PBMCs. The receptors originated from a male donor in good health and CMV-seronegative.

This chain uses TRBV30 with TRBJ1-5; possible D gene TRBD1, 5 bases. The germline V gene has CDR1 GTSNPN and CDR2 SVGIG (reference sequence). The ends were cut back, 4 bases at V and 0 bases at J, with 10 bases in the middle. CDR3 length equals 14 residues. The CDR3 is CAWNRQYSNQPQHF. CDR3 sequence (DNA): TGTGCCTGGAACAGGCAGTATAGCAATCAGCCCCAGCATTTT.

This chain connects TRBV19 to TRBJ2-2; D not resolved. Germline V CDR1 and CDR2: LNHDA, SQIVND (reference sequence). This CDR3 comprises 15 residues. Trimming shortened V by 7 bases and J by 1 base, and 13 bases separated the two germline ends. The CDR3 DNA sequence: TGTGCCAGTACTATGGGCCAGAAGAACACCGGGGAGCTGTTTTTT. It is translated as CASTMGQKNTGELFF.

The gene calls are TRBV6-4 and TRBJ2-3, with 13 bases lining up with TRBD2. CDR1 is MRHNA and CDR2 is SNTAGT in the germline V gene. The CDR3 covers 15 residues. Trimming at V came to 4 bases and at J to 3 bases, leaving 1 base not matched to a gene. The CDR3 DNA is TGTGCCAGCAGTGGACTAGCGGGGGGAACAGATACGCAGTATTTT. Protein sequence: CASSGLAGGTDTQYF.

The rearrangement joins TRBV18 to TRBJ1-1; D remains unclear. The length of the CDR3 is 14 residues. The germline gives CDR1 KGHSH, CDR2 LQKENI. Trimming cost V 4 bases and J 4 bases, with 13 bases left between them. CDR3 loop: CASSRGEKTTEAFF. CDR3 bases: TGTGCCAGCTCACGCGGGGAAAAGACCACTGAAGCTTTCTTT.

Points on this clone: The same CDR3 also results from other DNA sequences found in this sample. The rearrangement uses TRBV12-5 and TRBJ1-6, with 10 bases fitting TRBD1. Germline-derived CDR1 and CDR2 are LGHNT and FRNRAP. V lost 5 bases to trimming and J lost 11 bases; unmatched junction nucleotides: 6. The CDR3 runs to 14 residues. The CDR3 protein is CASGPWDRGPPLHF. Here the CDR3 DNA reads TGTGCTAGTGGTCCCTGGGACAGGGGTCCACCCCTCCACTTT.

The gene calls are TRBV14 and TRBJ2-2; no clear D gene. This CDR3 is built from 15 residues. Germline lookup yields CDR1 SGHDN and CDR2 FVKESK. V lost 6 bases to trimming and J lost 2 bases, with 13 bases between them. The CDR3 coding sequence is TGTGCCAGCAGAGGTCAGACTCTAAACACCGGGGAGCTGTTTTTT. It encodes CASRGQTLNTGELFF.

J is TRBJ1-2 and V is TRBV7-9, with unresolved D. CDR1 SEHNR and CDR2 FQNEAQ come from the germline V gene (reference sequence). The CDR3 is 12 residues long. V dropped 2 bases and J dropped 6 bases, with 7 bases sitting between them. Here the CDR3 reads CASSLSSDGYTF. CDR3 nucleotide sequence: TGTGCCAGCAGCTTATCCAGTGATGGCTACACCTTC.

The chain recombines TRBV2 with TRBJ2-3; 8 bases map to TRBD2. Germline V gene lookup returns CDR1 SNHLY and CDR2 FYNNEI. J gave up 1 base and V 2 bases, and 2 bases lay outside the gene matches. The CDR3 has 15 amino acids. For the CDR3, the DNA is TGTGCCAGCAGTGAAAATAGCGGGGGCACAGATACGCAGTATTTT. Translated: CASSENSGGTDTQYF.

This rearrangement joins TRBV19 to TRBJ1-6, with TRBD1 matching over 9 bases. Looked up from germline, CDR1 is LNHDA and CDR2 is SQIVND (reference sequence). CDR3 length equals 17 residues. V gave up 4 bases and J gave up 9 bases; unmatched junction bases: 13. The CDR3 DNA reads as TGTGCCAGTAGTACAACGGGACAGGGAGCTGTGGGTTCACCCCTCCACTTT. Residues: CASSTTGQGAVGSPLHF.

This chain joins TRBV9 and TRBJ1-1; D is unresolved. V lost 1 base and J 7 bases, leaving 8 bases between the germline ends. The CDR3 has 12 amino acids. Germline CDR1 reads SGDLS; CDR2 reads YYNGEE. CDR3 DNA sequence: TGTGCCAGCAGCGTAATGGGGAGTGAAGCTTTCTTT. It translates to CASSVMGSEAFF. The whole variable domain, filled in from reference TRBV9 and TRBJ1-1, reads DSGVTQTPKHLITATGQRVTLRCSPRSGDLSVYWYQQSLDQGLQFLIQYYNGEERAKGNILERFSAQQFPDLHSELNLSSLELGDSALYFCASSVMGSEAFFGQGTRLTVV.

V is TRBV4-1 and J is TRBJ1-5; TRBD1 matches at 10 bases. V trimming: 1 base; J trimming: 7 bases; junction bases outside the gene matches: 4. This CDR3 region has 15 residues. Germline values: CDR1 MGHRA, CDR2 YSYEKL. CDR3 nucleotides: TGCGCCAGCAGCCAAGGACAGGGGGCGAGGCAGCCCCAGCATTTT. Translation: CASSQGQGARQPQHF.

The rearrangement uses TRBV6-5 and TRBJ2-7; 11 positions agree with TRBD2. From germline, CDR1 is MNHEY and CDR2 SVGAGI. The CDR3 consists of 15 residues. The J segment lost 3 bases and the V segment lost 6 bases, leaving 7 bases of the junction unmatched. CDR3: CASSRTSGGFYEQYF. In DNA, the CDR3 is TGTGCCAGCAGCCGTACTAGCGGGGGCTTCTACGAGCAGTACTTC.

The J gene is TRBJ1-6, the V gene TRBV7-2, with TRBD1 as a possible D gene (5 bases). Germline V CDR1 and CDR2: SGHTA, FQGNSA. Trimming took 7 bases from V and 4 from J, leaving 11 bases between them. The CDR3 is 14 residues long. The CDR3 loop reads CASTGQTYNSPLHF. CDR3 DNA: TGTGCCAGCACCGGACAAACTTATAATTCACCCCTCCACTTT.

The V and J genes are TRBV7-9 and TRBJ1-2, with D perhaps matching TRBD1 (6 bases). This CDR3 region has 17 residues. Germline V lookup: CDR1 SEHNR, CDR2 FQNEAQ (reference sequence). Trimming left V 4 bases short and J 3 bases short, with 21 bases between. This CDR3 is CASSSRGGQVVDYGYTF. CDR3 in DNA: TGTGCCAGCAGCTCCCGGGGGGGGCAGGTTGTGGACTATGGCTACACCTTC. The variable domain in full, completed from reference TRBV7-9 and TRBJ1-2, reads DTGVSQNPRHKITKRGQNVTFRCDPISEHNRLYWYRQTLGQGPEFLTYFQNEAQLEKSRLLSDRFSAERPKGSFSTLEIQRTEQGDSAMYLCASSSRGGQVVDYGYTFGSGTRLTVV.

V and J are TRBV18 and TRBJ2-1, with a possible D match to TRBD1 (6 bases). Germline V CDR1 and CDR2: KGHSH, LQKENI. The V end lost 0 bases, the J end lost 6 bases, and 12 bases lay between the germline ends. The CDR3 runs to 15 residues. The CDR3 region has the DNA TGTGCCAGCTCACCACCAAACACAGGGCGCAATGAGCAGTTCTTC. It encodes CASSPPNTGRNEQFF.

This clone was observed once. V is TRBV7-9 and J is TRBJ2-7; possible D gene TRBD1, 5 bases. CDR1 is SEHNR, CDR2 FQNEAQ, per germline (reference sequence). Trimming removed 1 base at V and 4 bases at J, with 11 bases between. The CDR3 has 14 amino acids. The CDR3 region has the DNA TGTGCCAGCAGCTTAGACACCAGGGTGTACGAGCAGTACTTC. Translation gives CASSLDTRVYEQYF.

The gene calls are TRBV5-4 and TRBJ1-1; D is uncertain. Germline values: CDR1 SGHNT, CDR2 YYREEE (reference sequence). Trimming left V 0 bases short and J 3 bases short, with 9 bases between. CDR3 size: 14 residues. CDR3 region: CASSLEGAHTEAFF. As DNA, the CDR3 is TGTGCCAGCAGCTTGGAAGGAGCTCACACTGAAGCTTTCTTT.

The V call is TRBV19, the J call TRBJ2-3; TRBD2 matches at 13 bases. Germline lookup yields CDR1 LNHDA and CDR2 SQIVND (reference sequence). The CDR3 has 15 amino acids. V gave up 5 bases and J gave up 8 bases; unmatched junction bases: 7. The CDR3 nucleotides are TGTGCCAGTAGTGTGACTAGCGGGGGGCCGGGTACGCAGTATTTT. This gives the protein CASSVTSGGPGTQYF.

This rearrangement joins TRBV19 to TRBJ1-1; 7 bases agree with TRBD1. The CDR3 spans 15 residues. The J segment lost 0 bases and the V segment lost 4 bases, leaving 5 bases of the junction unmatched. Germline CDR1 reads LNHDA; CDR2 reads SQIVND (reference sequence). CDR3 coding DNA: TGTGCCAGTAGTAGCGCCGGGACAGTGAACACTGAAGCTTTCTTT. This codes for CASSSAGTVNTEAFF.

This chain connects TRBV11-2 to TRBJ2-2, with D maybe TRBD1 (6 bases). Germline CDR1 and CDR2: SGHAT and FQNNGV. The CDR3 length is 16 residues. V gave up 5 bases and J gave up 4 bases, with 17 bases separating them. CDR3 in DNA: TGTGCCAGCAGCGATCTCTCAGGGGTAGTCACCGGGGAGCTGTTTTTT. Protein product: CASSDLSGVVTGELFF.

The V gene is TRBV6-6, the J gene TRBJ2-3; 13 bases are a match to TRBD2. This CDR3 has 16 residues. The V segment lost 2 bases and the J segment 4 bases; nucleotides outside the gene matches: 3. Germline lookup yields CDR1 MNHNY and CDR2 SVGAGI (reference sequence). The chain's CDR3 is CASSYQGLAGADTQYF. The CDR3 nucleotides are TGTGCCAGCAGTTACCAAGGACTAGCGGGGGCAGATACGCAGTATTTT.

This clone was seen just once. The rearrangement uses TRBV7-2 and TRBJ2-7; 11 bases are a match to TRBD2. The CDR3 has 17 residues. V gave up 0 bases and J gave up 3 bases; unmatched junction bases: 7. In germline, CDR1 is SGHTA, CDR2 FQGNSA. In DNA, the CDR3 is TGTGCCAGCAGCTTAGCCCAGCCAGGGACTAGCGGCTACGAGCAGTACTTC. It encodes CASSLAQPGTSGYEQYF.

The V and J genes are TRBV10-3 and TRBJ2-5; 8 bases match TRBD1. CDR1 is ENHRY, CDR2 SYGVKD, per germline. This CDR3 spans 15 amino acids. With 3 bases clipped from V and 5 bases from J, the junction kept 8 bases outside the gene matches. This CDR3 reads CAISDTTGGPETQYF. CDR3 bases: TGTGCCATCAGTGATACAACAGGGGGGCCTGAGACCCAGTACTTC.

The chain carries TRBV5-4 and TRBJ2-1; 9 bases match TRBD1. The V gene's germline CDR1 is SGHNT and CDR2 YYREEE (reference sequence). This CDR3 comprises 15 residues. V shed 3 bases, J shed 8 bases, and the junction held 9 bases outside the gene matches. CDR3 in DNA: TGTGCCAGCAGCTCCGGACAGGGGATAGTCCATGAGCAGTTCTTC. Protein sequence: CASSSGQGIVHEQFF.

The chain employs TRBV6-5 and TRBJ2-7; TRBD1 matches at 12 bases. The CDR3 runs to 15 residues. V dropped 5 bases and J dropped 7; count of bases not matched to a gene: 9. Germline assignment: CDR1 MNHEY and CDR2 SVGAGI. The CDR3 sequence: CASSRAGTGGIEQYF. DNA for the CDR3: TGTGCCAGCAGTCGAGCCGGGACAGGGGGCATAGAGCAGTACTTC.

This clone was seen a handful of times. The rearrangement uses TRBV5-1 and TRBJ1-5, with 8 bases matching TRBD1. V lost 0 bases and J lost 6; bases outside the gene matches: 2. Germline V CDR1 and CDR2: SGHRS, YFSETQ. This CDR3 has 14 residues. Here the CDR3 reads CASSLGQGSQPQHF. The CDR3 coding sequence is TGCGCCAGCAGCTTGGGACAGGGGAGTCAGCCCCAGCATTTT. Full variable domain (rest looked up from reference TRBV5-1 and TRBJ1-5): KAGVTQTPRYLIKTRGQQVTLSCSPISGHRSVSWYQQTPGQGLQFLFEYFSETQRNKGNFPGRFSGRQFSNSRSEMNVSTLELGDSALYLCASSLGQGSQPQHFGDGTRLSIL.

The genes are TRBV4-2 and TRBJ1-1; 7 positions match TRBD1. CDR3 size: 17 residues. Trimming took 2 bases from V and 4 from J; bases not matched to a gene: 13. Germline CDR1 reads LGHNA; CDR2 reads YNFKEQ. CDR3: CASSQPGGRGLSTEAFF. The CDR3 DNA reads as TGTGCCAGCAGCCAACCAGGGGGTCGGGGGTTGAGCACTGAAGCTTTCTTT.

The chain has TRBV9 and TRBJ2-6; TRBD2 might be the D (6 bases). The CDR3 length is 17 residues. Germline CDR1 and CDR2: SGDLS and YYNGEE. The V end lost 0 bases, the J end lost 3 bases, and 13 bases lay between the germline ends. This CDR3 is CASSVGLGGGGANVLTF. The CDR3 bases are TGTGCCAGCAGCGTAGGTCTGGGGGGAGGTGGGGCCAACGTCCTGACTTTC.

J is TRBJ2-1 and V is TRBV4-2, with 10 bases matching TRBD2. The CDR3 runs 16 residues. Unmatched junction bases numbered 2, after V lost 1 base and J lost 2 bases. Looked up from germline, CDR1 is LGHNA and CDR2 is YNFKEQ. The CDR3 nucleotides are TGTGCCAGCAGCCAAGCAAGCGGGGGGGCCTACAATGAGCAGTTCTTC. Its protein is CASSQASGGAYNEQFF.

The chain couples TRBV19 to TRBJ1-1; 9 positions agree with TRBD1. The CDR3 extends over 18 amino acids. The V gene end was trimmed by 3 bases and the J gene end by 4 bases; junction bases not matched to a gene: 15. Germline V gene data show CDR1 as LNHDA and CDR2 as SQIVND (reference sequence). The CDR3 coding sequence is TGTGCCAGTAGTATTAGTAGGGACAGGGAGGATGGCAGCACTGAAGCTTTCTTT. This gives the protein CASSISRDREDGSTEAFF.

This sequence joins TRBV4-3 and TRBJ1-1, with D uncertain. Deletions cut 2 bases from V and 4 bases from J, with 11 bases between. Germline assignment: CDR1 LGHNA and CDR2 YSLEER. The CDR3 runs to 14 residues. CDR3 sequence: CASSQSLVGTEAFF. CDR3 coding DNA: TGCGCCAGCAGCCAATCTTTAGTCGGCACTGAAGCTTTCTTT.

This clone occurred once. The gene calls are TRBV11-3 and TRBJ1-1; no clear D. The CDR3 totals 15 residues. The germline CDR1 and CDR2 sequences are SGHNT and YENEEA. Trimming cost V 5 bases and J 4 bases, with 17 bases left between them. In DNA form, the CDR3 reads TGTGCCAGCAGCCCCCACCCCGGGGAACTCACTGAAGCTTTCTTT. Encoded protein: CASSPHPGELTEAFF.